The next 27 T cell receptor beta chains were all read from a single sample in a study of blood T cell repertoires in COVID-19. Sequencing used immunoSEQ multiplex PCR; TCRdb keeps in-frame clones, though not all of them. The repertoire holds 150,000 or so clones, with 82% as singletons. Sequenced input: peripheral blood. These receptors came from a woman aged 70-85 years with acute or convalescent COVID-19.

This chain joins TRBV25-1 and TRBJ1-2, with D perhaps TRBD1 (6 bases). V lost 7 bases to trimming and J lost 4 bases, with 13 bases between them. This CDR3 comprises 13 residues. CDR1 and CDR2 (germline): MGHDK, SYGVNS. This CDR3 is CASTKDSLYGYTF. CDR3 DNA sequence: TGTGCCAGCACCAAGGACAGCCTCTATGGCTACACCTTC.

The chain combines TRBV27 with TRBJ2-7, with 10 bases that match TRBD2. Per the germline V gene, CDR1 is MNHEY and CDR2 is SMNVEV (reference sequence). This CDR3 is built from 14 residues. V shed 4 bases, J shed 7 bases, and the junction held 7 bases outside the gene matches. The CDR3 sequence is CASSWIAGGTEQYF. As DNA, the CDR3 is TGTGCCAGCAGTTGGATAGCGGGAGGCACAGAGCAGTACTTC.

The chain joins TRBV3-1 (or the pseudogene TRBV3-2) to TRBJ2-7, with D possibly TRBD1 on 6 matching bases. The germline V gene has CDR1 LGHDT and CDR2 YNNKEL (reference sequence). V was cut by 1 base and J by 7 bases, with 11 bases left in between. The CDR3 loop spans 13 amino acids. CDR3 in DNA: TGTGCCAGCAGCCAAGGGAACAGGGTTGAGCAGTACTTC. This codes for CASSQGNRVEQYF.

This clone has a handful of counts. The gene calls are TRBV6-2 or TRBV6-3 and TRBJ2-7, with 10 positions matching TRBD1. V lost 5 bases, J lost 0 bases, and 7 bases stayed unmatched. Germline V lookup: CDR1 MNHEY, CDR2 SVGEGT. The CDR3 is 16 residues long. This CDR3 is CASSPGQGTYSYEQYF. CDR3 coding DNA: TGTGCCAGCAGTCCGGGACAGGGGACTTACTCCTACGAGCAGTACTTC.

The rearrangement links TRBV5-5 to TRBJ2-3; TRBD2 aligns across 10 bases. The CDR3 loop spans 15 amino acids. Trimming took 4 bases from V and 2 from J; bases not matched to a gene: 4. The V gene's germline CDR1 is SGHKS and CDR2 YYEKEE (reference sequence). The CDR3: CASSLLAGVTDTQYF. CDR3 coding DNA: TGTGCCAGCAGCCTGCTAGCGGGAGTCACAGATACGCAGTATTTT.

The V call is TRBV6-5, the J call TRBJ1-1, with unresolved D. The ends were cut back, 0 bases at V and 5 bases at J, with 10 bases in the middle. From germline, CDR1 is MNHEY and CDR2 SVGAGI. This CDR3 contains 14 residues. The CDR3 region is CASSYSRAETEAFF. CDR3 in DNA: TGTGCCAGCAGTTACTCGAGGGCCGAGACTGAAGCTTTCTTT.

This clone showed up many times. The J gene is TRBJ1-5, the V gene TRBV28; 9 bases line up with TRBD1. The V gene's germline CDR1 is MDHEN and CDR2 SYDVKM. V shed 5 bases and J 3 bases; nucleotides not matched to a gene: 8. The length of the CDR3 is 16 residues. The CDR3 loop reads CASSPLGQGTNQPQHF. The DNA for the CDR3 is TGTGCCAGCAGTCCCCTGGGACAGGGCACCAATCAGCCCCAGCATTTT.

This chain joins TRBV27 and TRBJ2-7; 8 bases agree with TRBD2. CDR1 is MNHEY, CDR2 SMNVEV, per germline (reference sequence). This CDR3 comprises 17 residues. J lost 5 bases, V lost 2 bases, and 14 bases had no gene match. This chain's CDR3 is CASSLPPGGPGGNEQYF. CDR3 coding DNA: TGTGCCAGCAGTTTACCCCCGGGAGGGCCGGGGGGGAACGAGCAGTACTTC.

The V and J genes are TRBV12-5 and TRBJ2-1; 13 nucleotides match TRBD2. Germline V gene sequence: CDR1 LGHNT, CDR2 FRNRAP. The CDR3 totals 16 residues. The trim removed 6 bases at V and 8 bases at J, leaving 10 bases unmatched. CDR3 bases: TGTGCTAGTGGCCAGGGACTAGCGGGAAATGTCGATGAGCAGTTCTTC. Its protein is CASGQGLAGNVDEQFF.

CDR3 residues: CASRPTGGEELFF. CDR3 in DNA: TGTGCCAGCAGACCCACAGGGGGCGAGGAGCTGTTTTTT. The rearrangement uses TRBV7-9 and TRBJ2-2; TRBD1 matches 9 bases. Germline V lookup: CDR1 SEHNR, CDR2 FQNEAQ (reference sequence). The length of the CDR3 is 13 residues. With V trimmed by 6 bases and J by 10 bases, 6 bases remained unmatched.

This sequence joins TRBV6-2 or TRBV6-3 and TRBJ2-3; D may be TRBD1 (7 bases). V was pared by 4 bases and J by 5 bases, with 10 bases between. This CDR3 has 13 amino acids. CDR1 and CDR2 from the germline V gene are MNHEY and SVGEGT. CDR3 protein: CASSSQGGDTQYF. As DNA, the CDR3 is TGTGCCAGCAGTTCCCAGGGGGGAGATACGCAGTATTTT.

The rearrangement links TRBV6-2 or TRBV6-3 to TRBJ1-2, with 7 bases fitting TRBD1. V was pared by 4 bases and J by 6 bases, with 2 bases of the junction left unmatched. The CDR3 is made up of 12 amino acids. CDR1 is MNHEY and CDR2 is SVGEGT in the germline V gene. DNA of the CDR3: TGTGCCAGCAGTTCGGGGACAGATGGCTACACCTTC. It yields the protein CASSSGTDGYTF.

This clone was recorded only once. The V call is TRBV28, the J call TRBJ2-7, with TRBD2 identical over 14 bases. Germline V lookup: CDR1 MDHEN, CDR2 SYDVKM. This CDR3 is built from 24 residues. J was trimmed by 2 bases and V by 3 bases; bases with no gene match: 27. CDR3 sequence reads: CASSFGTALFRPGLAGVMPYEQYF. CDR3 bases: TGTGCCAGCAGTTTCGGTACGGCTTTATTTCGTCCGGGACTAGCGGGGGTAATGCCCTACGAGCAGTACTTC.

The chain carries TRBV19 and TRBJ2-1; possibly TRBD2 for D (6 bases). This CDR3 contains 14 residues. The germline CDR1 and CDR2 sequences are LNHDA and SQIVND (reference sequence). V lost 7 bases, J lost 9 bases, and 19 bases lay in between. The CDR3 loop reads CASTPGPGSVEQFF. CDR3 DNA: TGTGCCAGTACCCCAGGGCCCGGGAGCGTTGAGCAGTTCTTC.

The chain couples TRBV14 to TRBJ2-2; 8 bases fit TRBD2. The CDR3 has 16 residues. J was trimmed by 3 bases and V by 3 bases; bases with no gene match: 6. Germline lookup yields CDR1 SGHDN and CDR2 FVKESK. In DNA form, the CDR3 reads TGTGCCAGCAGCCAGACGGGGGGGCCTCACACCGGGGAGCTGTTTTTT. The encoded protein is CASSQTGGPHTGELFF.

The genes are TRBV6-6 and TRBJ2-3; a possible D gene is TRBD2 (6 bases). The germline gives CDR1 MNHNY, CDR2 SVGAGI (reference sequence). The CDR3 contains 14 residues. The ends were cut back, 6 bases at V and 3 bases at J, with 13 bases in the middle. For the CDR3, the DNA is TGTGCCAGCAGACCCGATCTAGCGACAGATACGCAGTATTTT. This gives the protein CASRPDLATDTQYF.

A single count supports this clone. J is TRBJ2-7 and V is TRBV12-3 or TRBV12-4, with a weak D call TRBD2 (5 bases). This CDR3 contains 13 residues. The germline V and J ends were trimmed by 5 bases and 0 bases, with 8 bases remaining between them. Here the CDR3 reads CASSPTTSYEQYF. DNA for the CDR3: TGTGCCAGCAGTCCGACTACCTCCTACGAGCAGTACTTC.

This clone was counted between two and nine times. J is TRBJ2-5 and V is TRBV6-5; 7 bases agree with TRBD1. Germline V gene sequence: CDR1 MNHEY, CDR2 SVGAGI. V lost 10 bases to trimming and J lost 0 bases; unmatched junction nucleotides: 8. The CDR3 has 14 residues. CDR3 amino acids: CATRTGWYQETQYF. In DNA form, the CDR3 reads TGTGCCACCCGGACAGGCTGGTACCAAGAGACCCAGTACTTC.

This clone was detected once. The rearrangement links TRBV28 to TRBJ1-1, with TRBD1 identical over 7 bases. The germline CDR1 and CDR2 sequences are MDHEN and SYDVKM. This CDR3 spans 12 amino acids. The V gene end was trimmed by 6 bases and the J gene end by 9 bases; junction bases not matched to a gene: 7. As DNA, the CDR3 is TGTGCCAGCAGGAGCCCGGGACAGAAAGCTTTCTTT. This sequence encodes CASRSPGQKAFF.

This rearrangement joins TRBV4-2 to TRBJ2-7, with TRBD2 matching over 10 bases. This CDR3 region has 15 residues. Germline CDR1 reads LGHNA; CDR2 reads YNFKEQ. J gave up 4 bases and V 2 bases, and 5 bases lay outside the gene matches. Here the CDR3 reads CASSQQTSGLYEQYF. CDR3 DNA sequence: TGTGCCAGCAGCCAACAGACTAGCGGGTTGTACGAGCAGTACTTC.

The V gene is TRBV29-1, the J gene TRBJ1-1; D remains ambiguous. The V and J ends lost 3 bases and 5 bases respectively, with 7 bases between them. CDR1 is SQVTM, CDR2 ANQGSEA, per germline. CDR3 length: 11 residues. CDR3 residues: CSVEGGTEAFF. CDR3 bases: TGCAGCGTTGAGGGAGGGACTGAAGCTTTCTTT. Full variable domain (outside the CDR3, taken from reference TRBV29-1 and TRBJ1-1): SAVISQKPSRDICQRGTSLTIQCQVDSQVTMMFWYRQQPGQSLTLIATANQGSEATYESGFVIDKFPISRPNLTFSTLTVSNMSPEDSSIYLCSVEGGTEAFFGQGTRLTVV.

The chain employs TRBV2 and TRBJ2-7; 7 bases line up with TRBD1. The length of the CDR3 is 12 residues. Germline assignment: CDR1 SNHLY and CDR2 FYNNEI. V was pared by 6 bases and J by 6 bases, with 5 bases of the junction left unmatched. The CDR3 loop is CASRRQGREQYF. The CDR3 DNA follows: TGTGCCAGCAGAAGACAGGGTCGCGAGCAGTACTTC.

The V and J genes are TRBV4-1 and TRBJ2-3; 8 bases fit TRBD2. Germline V gives CDR1 MGHRA, CDR2 YSYEKL. Unmatched junction bases numbered 13, after V lost 0 bases and J lost 5 bases. There are 18 residues in the CDR3. CDR3 bases: TGCGCCAGCAGCCAAGACGCGGGAGGTTCAGTTTCGAGAGATACGCAGTATTTT. The encoded protein is CASSQDAGGSVSRDTQYF.

The V call is TRBV28, the J call TRBJ2-3, with a tentative D call TRBD2 (6 bases). CDR3 length equals 16 residues. Germline V gives CDR1 MDHEN, CDR2 SYDVKM. V was shortened by 5 bases and J by 2 bases, with 17 bases between the two germline ends. The CDR3, as DNA: TGTGCCAGCAGTCCGCTCTCCGGGGGTCTCACAGATACGCAGTATTTT. Encoded protein: CASSPLSGGLTDTQYF.

This clone appeared once. The CDR3 coding sequence is TGTGCCAGCAGCCAAGTCCTTCCTCGGGGCGGGGATGAGCAGTTCTTC. Encoded protein: CASSQVLPRGGDEQFF. The V and J genes are TRBV4-2 and TRBJ2-1, with a weak D call TRBD2 (6 bases). The CDR3 is 16 residues long. Germline V gene data show CDR1 as LGHNA and CDR2 as YNFKEQ. V was clipped by 1 base and J by 8 bases, with 18 bases between them.

The chain uses TRBV10-1 and TRBJ1-3; TRBD1 matches at 7 bases. V was clipped by 2 bases and J by 0 bases; unmatched bases: 13. The germline gives CDR1 WNHNN, CDR2 SYGVQD (reference sequence). The CDR3 contains 19 residues. The CDR3 region is CASSEGGRDSPSSGNTIYF. For the CDR3, the DNA is TGCGCCAGCAGTGAGGGGGGCCGGGACAGTCCGTCCTCTGGAAACACCATATATTTT.

This chain connects TRBV27 to TRBJ1-5; 9 bases map to TRBD1. CDR1 and CDR2 from the germline V gene are MNHEY and SMNVEV (reference sequence). CDR3 length: 15 residues. After removal of 6 bases from V and 6 bases from J, the junction contained 9 bases not matched to a gene. The CDR3 loop reads CASRPLGTGPQPQHF. The DNA of the CDR3 is TGTGCCAGCAGACCACTAGGGACAGGGCCTCAGCCCCAGCATTTT.